This T cell receptor (beta chain) was found in a study of beta chain features in type 1 diabetes. Expressed TCRB transcripts were sequenced, since all the RNA that had been isolated was reverse transcribed. Around 3.57 million reads was the average for naive, central memory and regulatory T cell samples. Measured with immunoSEQ multiplex PCR; TCRdb has only the in-frame clones, and not every one. The sample records 400,000 to 450,000 clones, approximately 13% being singletons. CDR1 is MGHRA, CDR2 YSYEKL, per germline. Trimming removed 1 base at V and 5 bases at J, with 14 bases between. The CDR3 spans 15 residues.

The source of this sequence is a man aged 25 to 40 in good health. The sample was naive CD4+ T cells from blood. The V and J genes are TRBV4-1 and TRBJ2-5; a weak D match, TRBD2 (5 bases). CDR3 in amino acids: CASSQALVGSETQYF. Written as DNA, the CDR3 is TGCGCCAGCAGCCAAGCCCTGGTGGGGAGCGAGACCCAGTACTTC.